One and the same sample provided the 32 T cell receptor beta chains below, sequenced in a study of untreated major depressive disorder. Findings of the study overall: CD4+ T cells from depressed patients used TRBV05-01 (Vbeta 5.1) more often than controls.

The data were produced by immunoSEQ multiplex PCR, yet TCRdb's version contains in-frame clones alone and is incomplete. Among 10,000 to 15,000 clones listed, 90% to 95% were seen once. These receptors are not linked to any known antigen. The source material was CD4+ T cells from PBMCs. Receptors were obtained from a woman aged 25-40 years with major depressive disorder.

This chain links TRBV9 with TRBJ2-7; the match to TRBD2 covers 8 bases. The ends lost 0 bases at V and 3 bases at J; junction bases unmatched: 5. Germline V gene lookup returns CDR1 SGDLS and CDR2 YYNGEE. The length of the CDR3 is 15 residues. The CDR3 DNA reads TGTGCCAGCAGCGTAGCGGCGGGGGGATACTACGAGCAGTACTTC. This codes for CASSVAAGGYYEQYF.

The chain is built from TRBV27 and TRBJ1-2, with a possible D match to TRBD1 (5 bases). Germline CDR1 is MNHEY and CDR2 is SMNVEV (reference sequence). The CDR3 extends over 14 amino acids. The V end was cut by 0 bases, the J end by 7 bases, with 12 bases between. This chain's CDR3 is CASSLSGAGAGYTF. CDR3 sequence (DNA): TGTGCCAGCAGTTTATCAGGGGCAGGTGCTGGCTACACCTTC.

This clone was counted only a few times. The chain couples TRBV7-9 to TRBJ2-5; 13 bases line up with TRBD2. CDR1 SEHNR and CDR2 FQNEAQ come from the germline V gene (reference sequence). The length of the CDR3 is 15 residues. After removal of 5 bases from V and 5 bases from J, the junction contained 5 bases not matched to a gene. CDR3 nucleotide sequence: TGTGCCAGCAGCCTGACGGGACTAGCGGGGGAGACCCAGTACTTC. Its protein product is CASSLTGLAGETQYF.

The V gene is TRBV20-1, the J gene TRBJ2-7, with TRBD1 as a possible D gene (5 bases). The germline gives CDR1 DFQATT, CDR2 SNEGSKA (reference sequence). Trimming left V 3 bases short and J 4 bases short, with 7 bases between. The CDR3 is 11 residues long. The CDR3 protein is CSASTGYEQYF. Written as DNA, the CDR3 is TGCAGTGCTAGTACAGGATACGAGCAGTACTTC.

This CDR3 is CASSGLGTGGNEQFF. The CDR3 DNA reads TGCGCCAGCAGCGGCCTGGGGACAGGGGGCAATGAGCAGTTCTTC. The chain uses TRBV10-1 and TRBJ2-1; 11 bases line up with TRBD1. The trim removed 6 bases at V and 6 bases at J, leaving 7 bases unmatched. Germline loops: CDR1 WNHNN, CDR2 SYGVQD (reference sequence). CDR3 length equals 15 residues.

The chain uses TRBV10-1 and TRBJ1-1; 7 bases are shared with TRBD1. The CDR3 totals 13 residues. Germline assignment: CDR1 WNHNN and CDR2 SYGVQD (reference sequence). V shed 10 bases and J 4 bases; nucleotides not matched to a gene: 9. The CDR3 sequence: CATKQGKGTEAFF. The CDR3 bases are TGCGCCACGAAACAGGGGAAAGGCACTGAAGCTTTCTTT.

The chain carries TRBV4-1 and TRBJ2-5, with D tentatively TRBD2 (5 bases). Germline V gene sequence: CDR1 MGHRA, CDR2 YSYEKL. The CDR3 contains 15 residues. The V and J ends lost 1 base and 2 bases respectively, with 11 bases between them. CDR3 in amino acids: CASSQVRGRQETQYF. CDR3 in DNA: TGCGCCAGCAGCCAAGTACGAGGGAGACAAGAGACCCAGTACTTC.

The DNA for the CDR3 is TGTGCCAGCAGCCAAGGACAGGAGTTCTATGGCTACACCTTC. Translating it yields CASSQGQEFYGYTF. The chain recombines TRBV5-4 with TRBJ1-2, with 7 bases that match TRBD1. Germline trimming cut 4 bases from V and 4 bases from J; bases unmatched to any gene: 7. The CDR3 runs to 14 residues. The V gene's germline CDR1 is SGHNT and CDR2 YYREEE (reference sequence).

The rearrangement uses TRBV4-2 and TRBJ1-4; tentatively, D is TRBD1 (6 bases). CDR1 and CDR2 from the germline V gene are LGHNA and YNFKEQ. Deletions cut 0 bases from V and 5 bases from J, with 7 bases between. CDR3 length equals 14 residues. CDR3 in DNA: TGTGCCAGCAGCCAAGAGAGGGGGAATGAAAAACTGTTTTTT. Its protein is CASSQERGNEKLFF.

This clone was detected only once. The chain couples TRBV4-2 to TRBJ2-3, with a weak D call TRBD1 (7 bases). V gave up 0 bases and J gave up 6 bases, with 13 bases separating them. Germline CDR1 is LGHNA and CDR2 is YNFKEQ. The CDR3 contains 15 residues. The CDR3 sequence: CASSQEPTGRDTQYF. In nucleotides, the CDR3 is TGTGCCAGCAGCCAAGAGCCGACAGGGAGGGATACGCAGTATTTT.

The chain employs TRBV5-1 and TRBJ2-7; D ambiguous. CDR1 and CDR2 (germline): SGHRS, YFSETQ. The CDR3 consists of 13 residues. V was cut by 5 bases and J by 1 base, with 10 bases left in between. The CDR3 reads CASRFTVSYEQYF. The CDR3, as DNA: TGCGCCAGCAGGTTTACAGTTTCCTACGAGCAGTACTTC.

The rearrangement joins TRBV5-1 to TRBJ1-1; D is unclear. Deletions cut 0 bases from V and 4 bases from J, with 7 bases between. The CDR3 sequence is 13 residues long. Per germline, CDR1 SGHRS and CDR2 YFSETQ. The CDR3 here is CASSLEGSTEAFF. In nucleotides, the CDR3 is TGCGCCAGCAGCTTGGAAGGGAGCACTGAAGCTTTCTTT.

CDR3 nucleotide sequence: TGTGCCAGCAGCCGACAGGGTGGGTCCTACGAGCAGTACTTC. Its translation: CASSRQGGSYEQYF. J is TRBJ2-7 and V is TRBV5-4; 7 bases are shared with TRBD1. This CDR3 comprises 14 residues. Germline assignment: CDR1 SGHNT and CDR2 YYREEE (reference sequence). V shed 4 bases, J shed 1 base, and the junction held 5 bases outside the gene matches. The full variable domain, with the rest looked up from reference TRBV5-4 and TRBJ2-7, is ETGVTQSPTHLIKTRGQQVTLRCSSQSGHNTVSWYQQALGQGPQFIFQYYREEENGRGNFPPRFSGLQFPNYSSELNVNALELDDSALYLCASSRQGGSYEQYFGPGTRLTVT.

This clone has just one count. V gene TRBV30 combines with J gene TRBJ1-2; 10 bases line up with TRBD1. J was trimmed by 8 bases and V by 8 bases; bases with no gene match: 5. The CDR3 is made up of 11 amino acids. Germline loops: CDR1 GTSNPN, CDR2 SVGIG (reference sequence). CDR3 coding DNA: TGTGCCAGGGACAGGGGCCGCGGCTACACCTTC. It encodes CARDRGRGYTF.

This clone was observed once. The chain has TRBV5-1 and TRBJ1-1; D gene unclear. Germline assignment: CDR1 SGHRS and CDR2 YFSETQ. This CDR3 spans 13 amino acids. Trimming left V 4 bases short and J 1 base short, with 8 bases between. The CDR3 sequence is CASSSETNTEAFF. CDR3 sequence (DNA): TGCGCCAGCAGCAGCGAGACGAACACTGAAGCTTTCTTT.

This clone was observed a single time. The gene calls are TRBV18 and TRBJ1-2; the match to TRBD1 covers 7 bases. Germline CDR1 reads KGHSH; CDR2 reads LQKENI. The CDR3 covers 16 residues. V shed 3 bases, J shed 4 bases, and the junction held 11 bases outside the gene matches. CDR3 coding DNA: TGTGCCAGCTCACCGCAGACAGGGTCGGATCCCTATGGCTACACCTTC. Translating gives CASSPQTGSDPYGYTF.

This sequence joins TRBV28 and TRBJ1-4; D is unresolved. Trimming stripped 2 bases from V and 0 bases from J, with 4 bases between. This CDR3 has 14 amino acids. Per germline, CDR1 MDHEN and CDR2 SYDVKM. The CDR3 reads CASSLQATNEKLFF. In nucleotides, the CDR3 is TGTGCCAGCAGTTTACAGGCAACTAATGAAAAACTGTTTTTT.

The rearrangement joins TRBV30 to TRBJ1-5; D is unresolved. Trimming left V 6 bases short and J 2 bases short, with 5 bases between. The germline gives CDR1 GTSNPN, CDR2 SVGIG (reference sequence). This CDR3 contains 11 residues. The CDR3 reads CACCGNQPQHF. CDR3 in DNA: TGTGCCTGCTGCGGCAATCAGCCCCAGCATTTT.

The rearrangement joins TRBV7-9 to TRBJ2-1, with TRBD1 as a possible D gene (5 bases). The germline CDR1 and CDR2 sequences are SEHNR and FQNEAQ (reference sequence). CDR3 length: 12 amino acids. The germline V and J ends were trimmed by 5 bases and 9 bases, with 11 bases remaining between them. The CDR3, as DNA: TGTGCCAGCAGCCCGACAGTCGGTGAGCAGTTCTTC. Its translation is CASSPTVGEQFF. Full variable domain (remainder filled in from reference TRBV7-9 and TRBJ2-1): DTGVSQNPRHKITKRGQNVTFRCDPISEHNRLYWYRQTLGQGPEFLTYFQNEAQLEKSRLLSDRFSAERPKGSFSTLEIQRTEQGDSAMYLCASSPTVGEQFFGPGTRLTVL.

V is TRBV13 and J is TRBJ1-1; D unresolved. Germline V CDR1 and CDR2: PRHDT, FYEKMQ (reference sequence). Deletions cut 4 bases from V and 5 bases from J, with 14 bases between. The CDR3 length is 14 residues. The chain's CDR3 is CASSSQSFLTEAFF. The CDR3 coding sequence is TGTGCCAGCAGCTCACAGAGTTTTTTGACTGAAGCTTTCTTT.

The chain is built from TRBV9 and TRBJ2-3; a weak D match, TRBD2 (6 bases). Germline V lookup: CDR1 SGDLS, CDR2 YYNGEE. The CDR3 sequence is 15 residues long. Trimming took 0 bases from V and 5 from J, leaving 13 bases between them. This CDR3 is CASSVGGGPIDTQYF. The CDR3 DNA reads TGTGCCAGCAGCGTAGGAGGAGGGCCTATAGATACGCAGTATTTT.

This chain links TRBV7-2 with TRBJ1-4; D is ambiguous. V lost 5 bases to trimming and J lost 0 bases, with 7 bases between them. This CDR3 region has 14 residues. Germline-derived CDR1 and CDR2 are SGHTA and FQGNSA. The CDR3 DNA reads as TGTGCCAGCAGCCCACGGGCAACTAATGAAAAACTGTTTTTT. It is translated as CASSPRATNEKLFF.

The chain's CDR3 is CASSPSPGRGLSYEQYF. The CDR3 DNA sequence: TGTGCCAGCTCACCCTCCCCCGGCAGGGGCCTTTCCTACGAGCAGTACTTC. This chain links TRBV18 with TRBJ2-7; possibly TRBD1 for D (6 bases). From germline, CDR1 is KGHSH and CDR2 LQKENI. V gave up 3 bases and J gave up 1 base, with 19 bases separating them. This CDR3 contains 17 residues.

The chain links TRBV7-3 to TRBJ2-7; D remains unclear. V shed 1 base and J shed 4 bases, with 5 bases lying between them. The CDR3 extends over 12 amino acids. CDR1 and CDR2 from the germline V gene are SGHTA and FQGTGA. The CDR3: CASSLKGYEQYF. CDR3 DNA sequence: TGTGCCAGCAGCTTAAAGGGTTACGAGCAGTACTTC.

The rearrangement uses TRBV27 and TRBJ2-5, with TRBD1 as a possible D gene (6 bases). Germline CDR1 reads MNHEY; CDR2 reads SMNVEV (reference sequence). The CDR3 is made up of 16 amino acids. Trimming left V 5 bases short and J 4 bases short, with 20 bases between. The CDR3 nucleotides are TGTGCCAGCAGTGATCGGGGACAATCGTTCCGAGAGACCCAGTACTTC. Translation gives CASSDRGQSFRETQYF.

The chain's CDR3 is CATSRDPAGVTKNIQYF. CDR3 in DNA: TGTGCCACCAGCAGAGATCCAGCGGGAGTAACCAAAAACATTCAGTACTTC. The rearrangement joins TRBV15 to TRBJ2-4; 8 bases are shared with TRBD2. Germline V gives CDR1 LNHNV, CDR2 YYDKDF (reference sequence). J lost 2 bases, V lost 0 bases, and 6 bases had no gene match. The CDR3 sequence is 17 residues long.

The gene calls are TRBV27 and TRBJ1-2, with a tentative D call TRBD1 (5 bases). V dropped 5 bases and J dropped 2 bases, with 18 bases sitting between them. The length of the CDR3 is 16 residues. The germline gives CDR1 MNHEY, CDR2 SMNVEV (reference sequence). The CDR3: CASSPGSGEVNYGYTF. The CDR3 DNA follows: TGTGCCAGCAGTCCGGGCTCGGGGGAAGTGAACTATGGCTACACCTTC.

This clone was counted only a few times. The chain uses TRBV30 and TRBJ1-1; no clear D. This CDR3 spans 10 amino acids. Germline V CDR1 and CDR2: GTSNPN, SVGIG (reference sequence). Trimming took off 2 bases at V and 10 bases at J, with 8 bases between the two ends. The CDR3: CAWSKIGAFF. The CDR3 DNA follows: TGTGCCTGGAGTAAAATAGGAGCTTTCTTT.

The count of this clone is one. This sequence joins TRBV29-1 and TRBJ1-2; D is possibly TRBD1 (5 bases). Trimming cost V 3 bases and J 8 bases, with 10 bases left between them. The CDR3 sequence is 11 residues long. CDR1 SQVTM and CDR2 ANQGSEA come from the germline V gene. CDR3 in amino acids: CSVEKGTGYTF. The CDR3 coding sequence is TGCAGCGTTGAGAAAGGGACCGGCTACACCTTC.

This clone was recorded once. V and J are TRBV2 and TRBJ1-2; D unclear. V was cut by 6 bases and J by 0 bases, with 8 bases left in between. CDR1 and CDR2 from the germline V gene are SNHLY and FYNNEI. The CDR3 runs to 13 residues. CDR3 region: CASSPGANYGYTF. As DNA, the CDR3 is TGTGCCAGCAGCCCTGGGGCTAACTATGGCTACACCTTC.

The CDR3 reads CASIRGSNADTQYF. The DNA of the CDR3 is TGTGCCAGCATCAGGGGGAGTAACGCAGATACGCAGTATTTT. The V gene is TRBV6-6, the J gene TRBJ2-3, with 7 bases lining up with TRBD1. The CDR3 length is 14 residues. The V gene end was trimmed by 7 bases and the J gene end by 4 bases; junction bases not matched to a gene: 8. From germline, CDR1 is MNHNY and CDR2 SVGAGI (reference sequence).

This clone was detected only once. The CDR3 reads CAIRRAETGDEQYF. DNA of the CDR3: TGTGCCATCAGGCGGGCGGAGACGGGGGACGAGCAGTACTTC. The chain carries TRBV10-3 and TRBJ2-7; tentatively, D is TRBD2 (6 bases). The CDR3 runs to 14 residues. Per germline, CDR1 ENHRY and CDR2 SYGVKD. Trimming took off 6 bases at V and 5 bases at J, with 17 bases between the two ends.